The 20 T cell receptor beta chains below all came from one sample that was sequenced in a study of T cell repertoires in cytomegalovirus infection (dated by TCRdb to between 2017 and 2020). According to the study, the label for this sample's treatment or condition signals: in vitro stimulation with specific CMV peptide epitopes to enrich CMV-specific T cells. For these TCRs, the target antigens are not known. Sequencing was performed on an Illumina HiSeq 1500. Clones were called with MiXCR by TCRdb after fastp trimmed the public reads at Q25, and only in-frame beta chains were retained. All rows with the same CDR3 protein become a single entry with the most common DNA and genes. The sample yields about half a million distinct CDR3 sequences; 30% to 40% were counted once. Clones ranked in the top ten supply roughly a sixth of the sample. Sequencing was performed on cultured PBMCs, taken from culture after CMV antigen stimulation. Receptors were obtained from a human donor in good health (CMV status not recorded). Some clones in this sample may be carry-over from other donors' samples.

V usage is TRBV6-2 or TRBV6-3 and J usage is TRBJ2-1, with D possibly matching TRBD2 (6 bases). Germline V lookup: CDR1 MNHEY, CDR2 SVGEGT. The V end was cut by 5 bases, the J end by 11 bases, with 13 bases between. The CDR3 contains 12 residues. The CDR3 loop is CASSPLATKQFF. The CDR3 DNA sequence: TGTGCCAGCAGTCCACTAGCAACTAAGCAGTTCTTC.

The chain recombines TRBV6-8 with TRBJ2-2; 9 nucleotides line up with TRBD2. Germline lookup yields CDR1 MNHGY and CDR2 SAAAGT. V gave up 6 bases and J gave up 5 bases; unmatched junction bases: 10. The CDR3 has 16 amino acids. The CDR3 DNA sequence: TGTGCCAGCAGCCCCGGGGTAGCGGGAGCGACCGGGGAGCTGTTTTTT. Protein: CASSPGVAGATGELFF.

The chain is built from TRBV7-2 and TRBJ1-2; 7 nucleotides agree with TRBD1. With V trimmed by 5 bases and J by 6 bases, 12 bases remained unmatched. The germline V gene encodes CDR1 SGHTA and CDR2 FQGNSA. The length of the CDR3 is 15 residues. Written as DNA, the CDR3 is TGTGCCAGCAGCGTACCGGGACAGCTCCTAGATGGCTACACCTTC. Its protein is CASSVPGQLLDGYTF.

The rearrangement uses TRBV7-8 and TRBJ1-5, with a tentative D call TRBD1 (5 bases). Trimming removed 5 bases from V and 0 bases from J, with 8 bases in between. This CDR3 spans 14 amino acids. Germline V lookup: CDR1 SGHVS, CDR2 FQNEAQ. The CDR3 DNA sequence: TGTGCCAGCAGCCCCAGGGTTAGCAATCAGCCCCAGCATTTT. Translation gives CASSPRVSNQPQHF.

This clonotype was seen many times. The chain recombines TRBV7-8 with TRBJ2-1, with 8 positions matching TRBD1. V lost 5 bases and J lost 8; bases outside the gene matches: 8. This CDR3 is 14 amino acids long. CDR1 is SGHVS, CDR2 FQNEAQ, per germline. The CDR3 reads CASSPRGQGDEQFF. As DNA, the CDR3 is TGTGCCAGCAGCCCCCGCGGACAGGGCGATGAGCAGTTCTTC.

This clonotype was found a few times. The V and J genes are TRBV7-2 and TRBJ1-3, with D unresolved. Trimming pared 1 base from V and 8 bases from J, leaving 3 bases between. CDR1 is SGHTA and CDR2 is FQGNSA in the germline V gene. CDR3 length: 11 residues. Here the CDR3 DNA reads TGTGCCAGCAGCTTAGTGGACACCATATATTTT. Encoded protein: CASSLVDTIYF.

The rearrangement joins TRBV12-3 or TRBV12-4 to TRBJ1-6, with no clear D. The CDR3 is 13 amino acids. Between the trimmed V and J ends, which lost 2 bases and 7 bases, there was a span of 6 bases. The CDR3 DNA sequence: TGTGCCAGCAGTTTAAACGGGAATTCACCCCTCCACTTT. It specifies CASSLNGNSPLHF.

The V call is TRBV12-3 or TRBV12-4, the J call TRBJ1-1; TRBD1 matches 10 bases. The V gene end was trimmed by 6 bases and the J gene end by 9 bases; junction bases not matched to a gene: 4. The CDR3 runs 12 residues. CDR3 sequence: CASSQGQGKAFF. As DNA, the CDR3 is TGTGCCAGCAGCCAGGGACAGGGGAAAGCTTTCTTT.

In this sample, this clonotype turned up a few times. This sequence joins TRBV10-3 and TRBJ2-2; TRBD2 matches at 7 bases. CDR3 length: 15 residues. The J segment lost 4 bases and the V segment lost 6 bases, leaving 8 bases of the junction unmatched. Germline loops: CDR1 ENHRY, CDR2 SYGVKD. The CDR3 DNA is TGTGCCATCAGCGACGGCGGGAGTCTCACCGGGGAGCTGTTTTTT. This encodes CAISDGGSLTGELFF.

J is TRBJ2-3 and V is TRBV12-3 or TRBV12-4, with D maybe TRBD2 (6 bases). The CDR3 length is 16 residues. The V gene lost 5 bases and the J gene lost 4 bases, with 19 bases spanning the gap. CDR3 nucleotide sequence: TGTGCCAGCAGTCCCCGCCCTAGGGGAGGAGCAGATACGCAGTATTTT. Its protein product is CASSPRPRGGADTQYF.

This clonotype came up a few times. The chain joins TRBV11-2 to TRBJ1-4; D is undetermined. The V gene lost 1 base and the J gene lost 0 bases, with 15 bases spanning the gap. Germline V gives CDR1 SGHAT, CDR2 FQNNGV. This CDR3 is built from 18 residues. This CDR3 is CASSLVPGPAATNEKLFF. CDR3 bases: TGTGCCAGCAGCTTAGTCCCAGGCCCAGCGGCAACTAATGAAAAACTGTTTTTT.

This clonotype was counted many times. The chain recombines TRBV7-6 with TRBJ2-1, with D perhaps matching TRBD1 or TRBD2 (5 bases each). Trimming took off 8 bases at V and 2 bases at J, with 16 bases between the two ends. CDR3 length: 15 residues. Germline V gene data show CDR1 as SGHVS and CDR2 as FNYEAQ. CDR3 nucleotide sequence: TGTGCCAGCTCCCCGGGACGCAACACCTACAATGAGCAGTTCTTC. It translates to CASSPGRNTYNEQFF.

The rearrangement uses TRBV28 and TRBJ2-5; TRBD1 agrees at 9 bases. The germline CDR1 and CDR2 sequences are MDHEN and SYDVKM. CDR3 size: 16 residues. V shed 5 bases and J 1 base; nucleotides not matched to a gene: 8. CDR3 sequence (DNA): TGTGCCAGCAGTCTCCCCCCGGGACAGGGCCAAGAGACCCAGTACTTC. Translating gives CASSLPPGQGQETQYF.

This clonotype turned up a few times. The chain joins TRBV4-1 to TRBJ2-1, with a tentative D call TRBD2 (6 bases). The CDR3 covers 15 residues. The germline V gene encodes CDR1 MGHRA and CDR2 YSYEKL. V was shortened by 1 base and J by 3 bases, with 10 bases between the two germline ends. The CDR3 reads CASSQAGSGYNEQFF. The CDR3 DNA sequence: TGCGCCAGCAGCCAAGCAGGTAGCGGCTACAATGAGCAGTTCTTC.

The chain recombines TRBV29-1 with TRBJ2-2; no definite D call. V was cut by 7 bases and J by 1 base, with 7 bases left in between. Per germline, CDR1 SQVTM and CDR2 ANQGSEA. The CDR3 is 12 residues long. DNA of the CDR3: TGCAGCGCTGGCCTGAACACCGGGGAGCTGTTTTTT. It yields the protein CSAGLNTGELFF.

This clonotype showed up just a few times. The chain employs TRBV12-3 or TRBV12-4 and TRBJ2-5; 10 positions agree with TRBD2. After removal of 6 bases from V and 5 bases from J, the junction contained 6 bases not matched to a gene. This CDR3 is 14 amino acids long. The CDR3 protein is CASREAGGGETQYF. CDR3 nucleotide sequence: TGTGCCAGCAGGGAAGCGGGAGGGGGGGAGACCCAGTACTTC.

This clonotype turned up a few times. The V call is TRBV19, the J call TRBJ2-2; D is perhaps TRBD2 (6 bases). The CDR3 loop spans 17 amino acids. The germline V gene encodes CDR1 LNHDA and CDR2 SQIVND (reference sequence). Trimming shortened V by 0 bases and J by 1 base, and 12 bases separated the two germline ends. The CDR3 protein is CASSIDGGGGNTGELFF. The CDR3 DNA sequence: TGTGCCAGTAGTATAGATGGGGGAGGCGGGAACACCGGGGAGCTGTTTTTT.

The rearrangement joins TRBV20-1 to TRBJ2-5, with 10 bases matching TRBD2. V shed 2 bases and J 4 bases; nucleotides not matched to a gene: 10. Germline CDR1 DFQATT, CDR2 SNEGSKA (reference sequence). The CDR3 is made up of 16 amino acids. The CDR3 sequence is CSARILAGAARETQYF. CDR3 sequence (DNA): TGCAGTGCTAGAATCCTAGCGGGAGCCGCCCGAGAGACCCAGTACTTC.

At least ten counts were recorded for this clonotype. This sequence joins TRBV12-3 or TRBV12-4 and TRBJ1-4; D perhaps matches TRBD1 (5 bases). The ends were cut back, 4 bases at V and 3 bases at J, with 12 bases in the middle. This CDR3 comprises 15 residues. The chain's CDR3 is CASSSWGRSNEKLFF. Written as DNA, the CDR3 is TGTGCCAGCAGTTCGTGGGGGAGATCTAATGAAAAACTGTTTTTT.

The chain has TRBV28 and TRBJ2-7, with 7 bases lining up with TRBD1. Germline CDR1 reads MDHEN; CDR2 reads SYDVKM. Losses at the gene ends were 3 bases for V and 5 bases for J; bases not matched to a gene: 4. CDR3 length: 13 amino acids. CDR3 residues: CASSFRQGHEQYV. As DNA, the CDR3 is TGTGCCAGCAGTTTTAGACAGGGTCACGAGCAGTACGTC.